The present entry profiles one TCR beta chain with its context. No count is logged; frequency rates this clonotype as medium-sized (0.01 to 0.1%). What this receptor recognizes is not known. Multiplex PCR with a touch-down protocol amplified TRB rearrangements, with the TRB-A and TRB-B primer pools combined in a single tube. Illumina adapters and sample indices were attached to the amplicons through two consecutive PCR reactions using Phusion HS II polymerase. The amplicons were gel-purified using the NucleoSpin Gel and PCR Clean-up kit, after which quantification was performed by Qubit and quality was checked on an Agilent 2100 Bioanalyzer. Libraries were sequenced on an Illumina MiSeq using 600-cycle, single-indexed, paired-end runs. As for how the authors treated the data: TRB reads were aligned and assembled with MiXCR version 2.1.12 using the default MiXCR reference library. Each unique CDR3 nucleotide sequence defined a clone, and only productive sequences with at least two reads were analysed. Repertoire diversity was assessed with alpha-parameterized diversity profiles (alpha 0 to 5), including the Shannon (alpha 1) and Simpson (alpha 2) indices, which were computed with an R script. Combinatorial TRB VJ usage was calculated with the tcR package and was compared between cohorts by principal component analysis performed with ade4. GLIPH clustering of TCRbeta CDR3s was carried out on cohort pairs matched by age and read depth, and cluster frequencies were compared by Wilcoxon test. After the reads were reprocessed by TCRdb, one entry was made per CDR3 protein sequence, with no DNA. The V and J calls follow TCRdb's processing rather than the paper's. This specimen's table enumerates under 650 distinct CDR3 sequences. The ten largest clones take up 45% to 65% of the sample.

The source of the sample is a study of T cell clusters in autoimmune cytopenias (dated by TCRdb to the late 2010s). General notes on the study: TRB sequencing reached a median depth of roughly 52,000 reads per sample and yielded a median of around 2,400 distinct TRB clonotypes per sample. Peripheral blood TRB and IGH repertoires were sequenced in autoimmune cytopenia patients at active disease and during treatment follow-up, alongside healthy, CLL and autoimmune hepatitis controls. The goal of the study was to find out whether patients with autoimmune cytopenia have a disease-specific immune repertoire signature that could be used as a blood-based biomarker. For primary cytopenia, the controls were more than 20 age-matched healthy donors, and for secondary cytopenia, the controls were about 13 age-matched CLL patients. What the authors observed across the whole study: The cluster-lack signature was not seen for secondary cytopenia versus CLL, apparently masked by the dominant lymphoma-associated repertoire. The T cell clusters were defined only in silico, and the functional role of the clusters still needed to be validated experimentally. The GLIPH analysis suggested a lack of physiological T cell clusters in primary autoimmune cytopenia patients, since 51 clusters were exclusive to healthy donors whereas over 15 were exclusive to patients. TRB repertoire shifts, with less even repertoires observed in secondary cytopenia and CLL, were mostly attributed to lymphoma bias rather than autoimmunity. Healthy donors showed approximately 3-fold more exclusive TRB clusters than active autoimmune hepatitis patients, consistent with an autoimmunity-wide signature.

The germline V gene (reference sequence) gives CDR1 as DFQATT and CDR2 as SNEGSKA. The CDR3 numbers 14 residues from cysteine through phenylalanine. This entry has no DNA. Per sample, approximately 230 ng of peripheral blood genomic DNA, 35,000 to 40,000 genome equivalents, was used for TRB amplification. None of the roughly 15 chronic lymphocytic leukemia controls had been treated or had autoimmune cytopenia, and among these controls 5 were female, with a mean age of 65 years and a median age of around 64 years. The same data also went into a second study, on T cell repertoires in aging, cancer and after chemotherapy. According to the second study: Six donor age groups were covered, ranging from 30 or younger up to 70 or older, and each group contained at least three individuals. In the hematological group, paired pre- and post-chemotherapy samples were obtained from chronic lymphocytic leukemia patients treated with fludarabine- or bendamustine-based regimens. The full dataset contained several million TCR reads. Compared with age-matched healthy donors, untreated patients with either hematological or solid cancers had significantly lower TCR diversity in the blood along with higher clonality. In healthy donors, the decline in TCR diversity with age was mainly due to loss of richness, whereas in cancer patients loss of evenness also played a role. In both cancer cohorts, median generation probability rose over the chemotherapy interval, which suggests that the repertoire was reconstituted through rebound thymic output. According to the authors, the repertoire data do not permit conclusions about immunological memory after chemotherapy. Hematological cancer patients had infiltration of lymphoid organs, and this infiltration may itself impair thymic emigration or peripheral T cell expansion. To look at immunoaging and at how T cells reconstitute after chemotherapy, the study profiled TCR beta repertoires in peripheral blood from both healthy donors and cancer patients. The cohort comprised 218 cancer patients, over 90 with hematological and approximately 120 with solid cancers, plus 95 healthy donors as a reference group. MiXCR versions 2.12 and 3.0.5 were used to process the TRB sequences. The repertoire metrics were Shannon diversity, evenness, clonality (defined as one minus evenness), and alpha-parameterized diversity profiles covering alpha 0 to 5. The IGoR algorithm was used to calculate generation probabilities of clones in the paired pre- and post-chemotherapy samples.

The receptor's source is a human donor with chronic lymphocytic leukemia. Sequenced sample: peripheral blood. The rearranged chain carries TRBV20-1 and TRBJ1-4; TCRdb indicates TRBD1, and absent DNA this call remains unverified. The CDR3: CSANNLDGPGWLFF.